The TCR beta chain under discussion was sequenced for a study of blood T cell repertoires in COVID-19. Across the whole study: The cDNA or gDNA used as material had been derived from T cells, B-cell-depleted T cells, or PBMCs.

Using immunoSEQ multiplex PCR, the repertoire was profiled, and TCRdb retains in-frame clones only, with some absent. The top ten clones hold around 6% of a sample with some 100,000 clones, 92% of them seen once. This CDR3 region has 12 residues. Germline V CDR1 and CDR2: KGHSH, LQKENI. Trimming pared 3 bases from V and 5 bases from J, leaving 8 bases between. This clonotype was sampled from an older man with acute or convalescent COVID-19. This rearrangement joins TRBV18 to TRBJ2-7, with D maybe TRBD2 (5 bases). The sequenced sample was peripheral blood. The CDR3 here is CASSPEGNEQYF. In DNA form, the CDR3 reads TGTGCCAGCTCACCTGAGGGCAACGAGCAGTACTTC.